This TCR beta chain was recorded in a study of Graves' ophthalmopathy and Graves' hyperthyroidism. With respect to this clonotype: The antigen is not known.

Study outcomes and limitations: A model of 13 signatures distinguished ophthalmopathy from stable hyperthyroidism at about 86% sensitivity and 81.08% specificity.

The ends were cut back, 6 bases at V and 6 bases at J, with 17 bases in the middle. The CDR3 has 13 amino acids. From germline, CDR1 is SQVTM and CDR2 ANQGSEA. TCR beta CDR3 amplification used RNA transcripts. Second-round multiplex PCR came after first-round RT-PCR with HTBI primers. TCRdb analysed the multiplex PCR reads with MiXCR anew, one entry per CDR3 protein. Counted here are around 1,200,000 distinct CDR3 sequences, about 36% occurring once; the ten biggest clones make up roughly 11%. The specimen was peripheral blood or thyroid tissue (not recorded which). The gene calls are TRBV29-1 and TRBJ1-1, with D perhaps TRBD1 (6 bases). The receptor comes from an adult man with Graves' hyperthyroidism. The CDR3 here is CSVRDTGWPEAFF. In DNA form, the CDR3 reads TGCAGCGTACGGGACACGGGATGGCCTGAAGCTTTCTTT. Combining the CDR3 with reference TRBV29-1 and TRBJ1-1 gives the whole variable domain SAVISQKPSRDICQRGTSLTIQCQVDSQVTMMFWYRQQPGQSLTLIATANQGSEATYESGFVIDKFPISRPNLTFSTLTVSNMSPEDSSIYLCSVRDTGWPEAFFGQGTRLTVV.